This passage covers 17 T cell receptor beta chains from one sample sequenced in a study of T cell changes during pregnancy in multiple sclerosis. The table came from immunoSEQ multiplex PCR; TCRdb's copy has only in-frame clones and leaves some out. The sample shows about 73,000 clones, around 92% of them seen only once. The sample was peripheral blood, taken in the third trimester of pregnancy. The receptors stem from a female donor in good health, enrolled as a control in a pregnancy study.

The V gene is TRBV19, the J gene TRBJ1-1; 8 bases match TRBD1. Germline CDR1 and CDR2: LNHDA and SQIVND (reference sequence). V was clipped by 3 bases and J by 4 bases; unmatched bases: 4. The CDR3 consists of 14 residues. The CDR3 sequence: CASSMAGGVTEAFF. The CDR3 DNA is TGTGCCAGTAGTATGGCAGGGGGCGTCACTGAAGCTTTCTTT.

The DNA of the CDR3 is TGTGCCAGCAGCCACAGGGGATTGAACACTGAAGCTTTCTTT. The encoded protein is CASSHRGLNTEAFF. V is TRBV13 and J is TRBJ1-1; 7 bases fit TRBD1. The CDR3 sequence is 14 residues long. Looked up from germline, CDR1 is PRHDT and CDR2 is FYEKMQ (reference sequence). J gave up 0 bases and V 5 bases, and 3 bases lay outside the gene matches.

The genes are TRBV6-5 and TRBJ1-2, with 8 bases that match TRBD1. The V gene's germline CDR1 is MNHEY and CDR2 SVGAGI. Trimming at V came to 4 bases and at J to 4 bases, leaving 2 bases not matched to a gene. The CDR3 runs 13 residues. The CDR3 bases are TGTGCCAGCAGTTGGGGGACAGGCTATGGCTACACCTTC. It translates to CASSWGTGYGYTF.

The chain links TRBV19 to TRBJ2-2, with D maybe TRBD1 (6 bases). Germline CDR1 LNHDA, CDR2 SQIVND (reference sequence). The CDR3 length is 12 residues. Trimming left V 6 bases short and J 5 bases short, with 7 bases between. The CDR3 region is CASRRGTGELFF. The CDR3 DNA reads TGTGCCAGTAGAAGGGGGACCGGGGAGCTGTTTTTT.

The chain links TRBV30 to TRBJ2-3, with D hard to call. Germline V gene data show CDR1 as GTSNPN and CDR2 as SVGIG (reference sequence). The CDR3 length is 15 residues. The V end lost 4 bases, the J end lost 0 bases, and 14 bases lay between the germline ends. CDR3 coding DNA: TGTGCCTGGATCGAGAGCACCCCTAGCACAGATACGCAGTATTTT. Amino acid sequence: CAWIESTPSTDTQYF.

This rearrangement joins TRBV9 to TRBJ1-2, with D unresolved. The CDR3 is made up of 12 amino acids. CDR1 SGDLS and CDR2 YYNGEE come from the germline V gene. V gave up 3 bases and J gave up 7 bases, with 10 bases separating them. CDR3 in amino acids: CASSADQVGYTF. In DNA, the CDR3 is TGTGCCAGCAGCGCCGATCAGGTTGGCTACACCTTC.

The chain uses TRBV5-4 and TRBJ2-3, with D perhaps TRBD1 (5 bases). Germline V CDR1 and CDR2: SGHNT, YYREEE (reference sequence). Trimming pared 7 bases from V and 5 bases from J, leaving 17 bases between. This CDR3 has 14 residues. The CDR3 region has the DNA TGTGCCAGCTATACCAGGGATAAAGGAGATACGCAGTATTTT. Amino acid sequence: CASYTRDKGDTQYF.

The genes are TRBV6-1 and TRBJ1-1, with a weak D call TRBD1 (6 bases). V shed 2 bases and J shed 1 base, with 11 bases lying between them. This CDR3 contains 15 residues. CDR1 is MNHNS, CDR2 SASEGT, per germline. The CDR3 sequence: CASSEYVGGNTEAFF. The CDR3 bases are TGTGCCAGCAGTGAATACGTAGGGGGGAACACTGAAGCTTTCTTT.

This clone has a single count. This chain connects TRBV7-9 to TRBJ1-2, with a tentative D call TRBD1 (6 bases). CDR3 length: 13 amino acids. Germline V gene data show CDR1 as SEHNR and CDR2 as FQNEAQ (reference sequence). Trimming shortened V by 5 bases and J by 2 bases, and 9 bases separated the two germline ends. CDR3 nucleotides: TGTGCCAGCAGCGAACAGGGCAACTATGGCTACACCTTC. Protein sequence: CASSEQGNYGYTF. The full variable domain, its missing parts supplied by reference TRBV7-9 and TRBJ1-2, is DTGVSQNPRHKITKRGQNVTFRCDPISEHNRLYWYRQTLGQGPEFLTYFQNEAQLEKSRLLSDRFSAERPKGSFSTLEIQRTEQGDSAMYLCASSEQGNYGYTFGSGTRLTVV.

The chain recombines TRBV18 with TRBJ2-5; D is uncertain. CDR3 length equals 16 residues. Trimming removed 1 base at V and 0 bases at J, with 12 bases between. CDR1 and CDR2 (germline): KGHSH, LQKENI. CDR3 protein: CASSPLSSPYQETQYF. CDR3 in DNA: TGTGCCAGCTCACCACTATCAAGCCCCTACCAAGAGACCCAGTACTTC.

The chain is built from TRBV18 and TRBJ1-5, with 7 nucleotides matching TRBD1. Germline values: CDR1 KGHSH, CDR2 LQKENI. The CDR3 consists of 14 residues. After removal of 2 bases from V and 7 bases from J, the junction contained 5 bases not matched to a gene. This chain's CDR3 is CASSPSTGDQPQHF. CDR3 nucleotide sequence: TGTGCCAGCTCACCATCAACAGGGGACCAGCCCCAGCATTTT.

The chain is built from TRBV7-9 and TRBJ1-2; perhaps TRBD1 as D (6 bases). The germline V gene encodes CDR1 SEHNR and CDR2 FQNEAQ (reference sequence). Trimming took off 5 bases at V and 4 bases at J, with 14 bases between the two ends. The CDR3 totals 14 residues. The CDR3 nucleotides read TGTGCCAGCAGCCAATCTTCGGACAGCTATGGCTACACCTTC. It specifies CASSQSSDSYGYTF. Variable domain in full (rest from reference TRBV7-9 and TRBJ1-2): DTGVSQNPRHKITKRGQNVTFRCDPISEHNRLYWYRQTLGQGPEFLTYFQNEAQLEKSRLLSDRFSAERPKGSFSTLEIQRTEQGDSAMYLCASSQSSDSYGYTFGSGTRLTVV.

The gene calls are TRBV19 and TRBJ1-5; 9 positions match TRBD1. In germline, CDR1 is LNHDA, CDR2 SQIVND (reference sequence). V shed 5 bases, J shed 3 bases, and the junction held 8 bases outside the gene matches. The CDR3 sequence is 16 residues long. CDR3 sequence (DNA): TGTGCCAGTAGTCCACTACAGGGGGCACTCAATCAGCCCCAGCATTTT. Translation: CASSPLQGALNQPQHF.

The chain couples TRBV27 to TRBJ1-6; no definite D call. This CDR3 spans 15 amino acids. In germline, CDR1 is MNHEY, CDR2 SMNVEV (reference sequence). V lost 0 bases and J lost 7, with 10 bases in between. The CDR3 region is CASSLSTGSNSPLHF. The CDR3 DNA is TGTGCCAGCAGTTTATCGACGGGTTCGAATTCACCCCTCCACTTT.

The chain has TRBV10-3 and TRBJ2-5, with D hard to call. CDR1 ENHRY and CDR2 SYGVKD come from the germline V gene. The CDR3 extends over 13 amino acids. Between the trimmed V and J ends, which lost 2 bases and 5 bases, there was a span of 9 bases. In nucleotides, the CDR3 is TGTGCCATCAGTGAGGGGTCGCGGGAGACCCAGTACTTC. Translation gives CAISEGSRETQYF.

V usage is TRBV7-6 and J usage is TRBJ2-1; 9 nucleotides match TRBD2. There are 16 residues in the CDR3. V shed 2 bases and J 5 bases; nucleotides not matched to a gene: 7. Germline CDR1 is SGHVS and CDR2 is FNYEAQ. The CDR3 DNA follows: TGTGCCAGCAGCTTATTTGGCGGGGGGGTAAACAATGAGCAGTTCTTC. Amino acid sequence: CASSLFGGGVNNEQFF.

In its sample, this clone was seen a few times. J is TRBJ2-1 and V is TRBV7-2; no clear D gene. Trimming left V 9 bases short and J 3 bases short, with 6 bases between. This CDR3 region has 11 residues. Germline V gene data show CDR1 as SGHTA and CDR2 as FQGNSA. Here the CDR3 reads CASRLYNEQFF. The CDR3 bases are TGTGCCAGTAGACTCTACAATGAGCAGTTCTTC.